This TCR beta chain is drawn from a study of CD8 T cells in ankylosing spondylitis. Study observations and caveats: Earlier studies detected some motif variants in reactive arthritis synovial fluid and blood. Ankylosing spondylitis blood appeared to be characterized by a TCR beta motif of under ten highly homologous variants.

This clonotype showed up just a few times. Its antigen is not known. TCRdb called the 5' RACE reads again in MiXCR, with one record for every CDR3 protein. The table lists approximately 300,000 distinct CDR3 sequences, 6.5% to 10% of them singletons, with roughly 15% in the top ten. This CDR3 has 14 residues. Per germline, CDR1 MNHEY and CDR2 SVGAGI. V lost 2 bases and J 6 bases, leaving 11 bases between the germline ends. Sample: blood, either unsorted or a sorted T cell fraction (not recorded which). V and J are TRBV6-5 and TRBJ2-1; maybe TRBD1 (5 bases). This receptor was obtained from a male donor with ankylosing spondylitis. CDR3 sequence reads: CASSYRLGPNEQFF. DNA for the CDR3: TGTGCCAGCAGTTACCGCTTGGGGCCCAATGAGCAGTTCTTC.